This TCR beta chain stems from a study of T cell responses to AZD1222 COVID-19 vaccine. Study-wide context: The study pooled second doses at about 4 or about 12 weeks. Study outcomes and limitations: Baseline antibody screening turned up just a handful of seropositive AZD1222 recipients. Among spike-specific TCRs, nearly half reportedly target unmutated variant regions. Clonal diversity was possibly underestimated; the donors were predominantly white British and more often female.

CDR3 length: 13 amino acids. V was cut by 4 bases and J by 2 bases, with 6 bases left in between. Germline assignment: CDR1 KGHSH and CDR2 LQKENI. Profiling relied on immunoSEQ multiplex PCR, and the TCRdb table lists in-frame clones only, not all of them. In the table there are roughly 100,000 clones, 80% to 85% of which are singletons. Comments on this clone: Its antigen is still unknown.

The rearrangement links TRBV18 to TRBJ1-5; D remains unclear. The material was peripheral blood, obtained on day 0 of AZD1222 vaccination. The source of this sequence is an adult in good health. CDR3 sequence: CASSQGGNQPQHF. CDR3 DNA sequence: TGTGCCAGCTCACAGGGTGGCAATCAGCCCCAGCATTTT.